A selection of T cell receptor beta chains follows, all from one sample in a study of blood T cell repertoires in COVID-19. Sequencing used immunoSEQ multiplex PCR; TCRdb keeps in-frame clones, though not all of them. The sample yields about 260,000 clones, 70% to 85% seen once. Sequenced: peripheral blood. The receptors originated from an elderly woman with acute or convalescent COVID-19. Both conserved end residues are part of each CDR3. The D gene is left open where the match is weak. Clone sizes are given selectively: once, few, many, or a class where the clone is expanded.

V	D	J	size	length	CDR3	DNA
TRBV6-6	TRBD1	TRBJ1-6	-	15	CASRGQGLRGSPLHF	TGTGCCAGCAGAGGACAGGGCTTGCGTGGTTCACCCCTCCACTTT
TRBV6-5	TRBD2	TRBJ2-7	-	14	CASSPVAGHYEQYF	TGTGCCAGCAGCCCAGTAGCGGGTCACTACGAGCAGTACTTC
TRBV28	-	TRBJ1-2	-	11	CASRQGYGYTF	TGTGCCAGCCGCCAGGGCTATGGCTACACCTTC
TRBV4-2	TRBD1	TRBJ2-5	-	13	CASSQDRGETQYF	TGTGCCAGCAGCCAGGACAGGGGAGAGACCCAGTACTTC
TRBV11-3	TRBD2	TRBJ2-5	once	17	CASSLGTGTSGQETQYF	TGTGCCAGCAGCTTAGGAACTGGGACTAGCGGGCAAGAGACCCAGTACTTC
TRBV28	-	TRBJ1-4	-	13	CASSLVSGEKLFF	TGTGCCAGCAGTTTAGTTTCGGGTGAAAAACTGTTTTTT
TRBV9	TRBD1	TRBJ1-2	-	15	CASSPGTASNYGYTF	TGTGCCAGCAGCCCTGGGACAGCTTCTAACTATGGCTACACCTTC
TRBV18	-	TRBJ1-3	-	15	CASSSGTISGNTIYF	TGTGCCAGCTCATCCGGGACAATTTCTGGAAACACCATATATTTT
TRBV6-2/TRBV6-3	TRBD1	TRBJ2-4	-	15	CASSLTGTGENIQYF	TGTGCCAGCAGCCTAACCGGGACAGGGGAAAACATTCAGTACTTC
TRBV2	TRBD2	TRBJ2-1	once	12	CASTRGDNEQFF	TGTGCCAGCACCCGGGGGGACAATGAGCAGTTCTTC
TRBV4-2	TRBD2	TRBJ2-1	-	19	CASSQDPSGGLSSYNEQFF	TGTGCCAGCAGCCAAGATCCTAGCGGGGGTTTGAGCTCCTACAATGAGCAGTTCTTC